This T cell receptor (beta chain) comes out of a study of blood T cell repertoires in COVID-19. Measured with immunoSEQ multiplex PCR; TCRdb has only the in-frame clones, and not every one. The repertoire includes approximately 160,000 clones, about 85% of them detected once, and around 8% sits in the top ten. This CDR3 has 15 amino acids. V gave up 6 bases and J gave up 2 bases; unmatched junction bases: 8. Germline CDR1 reads WSHSY; CDR2 reads SAAADI. The chain combines TRBV10-2 with TRBJ1-2, with TRBD1 matching over 8 bases. The sample taken for sequencing was peripheral blood. The sequence came from a woman aged 55-69 years with COVID-19, enrolled during active disease. The CDR3 spells CASREGTGRNYGYTF. The CDR3 DNA reads as TGCGCCAGCAGAGAAGGGACAGGACGAAACTATGGCTACACCTTC.